Below are 7 T cell receptor beta chains sequenced from a single sample in a study of T-cell memory formation after mild COVID-19. TCRdb reprocessed the 5' RACE reads with MiXCR, giving one entry per CDR3 protein. Among 550,000 to 700,000 distinct CDR3 sequences listed, about a sixth were seen once. Input material: PBMCs or a T cell subset sorted from them (not recorded which). These receptors all stem from an adult woman who had mild COVID-19 (a few samples of this study predate the infection). Cell type and time point are not known.

There are a few counts of this clonotype. The CDR3 reads CASSQTGTGLRETQYF. The DNA for the CDR3 is TGTGCCAGCAGCCAAACCGGGACAGGGCTCCGAGAGACCCAGTACTTC. The genes are TRBV14 and TRBJ2-5; 9 bases line up with TRBD1. The CDR3 runs to 16 residues. The junction had 8 bases not matched to a gene; V was cut back by 2 bases and J by 4 bases. The germline gives CDR1 SGHDN, CDR2 FVKESK.

A few counts support this clonotype. The CDR3 loop is CASSLERLAVSYNEQFF. The CDR3 DNA reads TGCGCCAGCAGCTTGGAGAGACTAGCGGTCTCCTACAATGAGCAGTTCTTC. This sequence joins TRBV5-1 and TRBJ2-1; 9 positions match TRBD2. V lost 0 bases, J lost 0 bases, and 4 bases stayed unmatched. In germline, CDR1 is SGHRS, CDR2 YFSETQ. This CDR3 contains 17 residues.

V is TRBV7-3 and J is TRBJ2-3, with a possible D match to TRBD2 (7 bases). Germline loops: CDR1 SGHTA, CDR2 FQGTGA. Trimming pared 1 base from V and 2 bases from J, leaving 13 bases between. CDR3 size: 16 residues. CDR3 sequence (DNA): TGTGCCAGCAGCTTAAGAGGGGGAGGGGCCACAGATACGCAGTATTTT. It specifies CASSLRGGGATDTQYF.

This clonotype was observed a few times. The chain recombines TRBV24-1 with TRBJ2-1; D remains unclear. The CDR3 length is 15 residues. Germline values: CDR1 KGHDR, CDR2 SFDVKD. V was trimmed by 4 bases and J by 4 bases, leaving 13 bases between them. In DNA form, the CDR3 reads TGTGCCACCAGTGACTTCACAGCCGAGTACAATGAGCAGTTCTTC. It encodes CATSDFTAEYNEQFF.

The gene calls are TRBV7-2 and TRBJ2-5, with 8 bases lining up with TRBD2. The CDR3 spans 14 residues. V was clipped by 8 bases and J by 5 bases; unmatched bases: 10. In germline, CDR1 is SGHTA, CDR2 FQGNSA. The CDR3 region has the DNA TGTGCCAGCCGTATCGGGAGGGCCCCGGAGACCCAGTACTTC. Encoded protein: CASRIGRAPETQYF.

This clonotype was seen a handful of times. J is TRBJ2-7 and V is TRBV12-3 or TRBV12-4, with 9 bases lining up with TRBD1. V lost 5 bases to trimming and J lost 2 bases; unmatched junction nucleotides: 10. The CDR3 spans 16 residues. The DNA for the CDR3 is TGTGCCAGCAGTCGCGGCCCCGGGACAGGGACCTACGAGCAGTACTTC. As protein: CASSRGPGTGTYEQYF.

The V gene is TRBV9, the J gene TRBJ2-7; TRBD1 might be the D (6 bases). CDR1 is SGDLS and CDR2 is YYNGEE in the germline V gene. The CDR3 totals 15 residues. V gave up 5 bases and J gave up 3 bases, with 18 bases separating them. In nucleotides, the CDR3 is TGTGCCAGCAGTCGTACCGGGACACCTGTCTACGAGCAGTACTTC. It codes for CASSRTGTPVYEQYF.